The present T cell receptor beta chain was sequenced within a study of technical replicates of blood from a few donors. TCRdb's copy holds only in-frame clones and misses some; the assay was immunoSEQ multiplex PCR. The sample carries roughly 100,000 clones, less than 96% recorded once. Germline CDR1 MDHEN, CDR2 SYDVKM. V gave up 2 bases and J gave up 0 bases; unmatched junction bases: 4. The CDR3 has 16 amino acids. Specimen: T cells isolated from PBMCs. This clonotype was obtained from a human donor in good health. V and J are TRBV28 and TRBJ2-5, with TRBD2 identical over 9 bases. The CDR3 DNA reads TGTGCCAGCAGTTTAGCCGGGACTAGCTACCAAGAGACCCAGTACTTC. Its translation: CASSLAGTSYQETQYF.